Presented here are 30 T cell receptor beta chains from one specimen sequenced in a study of blood T cell repertoires in COVID-19. Some clones are missing from TCRdb's copy, which holds only in-frame ones; the method was immunoSEQ multiplex PCR. Here the sample spans approximately 85,000 clones, roughly nine tenths being singletons. The sequencing sample was made of peripheral blood. The receptors originated from a woman in her forties or fifties with active or convalescent COVID-19.

This sequence joins TRBV24-1 and TRBJ1-1; a possible D gene is TRBD1 (5 bases). V shed 3 bases and J shed 10 bases, with 8 bases lying between them. The CDR3 covers 11 residues. Germline-derived CDR1 and CDR2 are KGHDR and SFDVKD. This CDR3 reads CATSDQGRAFF. The DNA of the CDR3 is TGTGCCACCAGTGATCAGGGAAGAGCTTTCTTT.

The chain recombines TRBV27 with TRBJ1-5; TRBD1 agrees at 8 bases. V dropped 1 base and J dropped 6; count of bases not matched to a gene: 5. Looked up from germline, CDR1 is MNHEY and CDR2 is SMNVEV (reference sequence). This CDR3 contains 15 residues. DNA for the CDR3: TGTGCCAGCAGTTTATATCAGGGGGCGGTTCAGCCCCAGCATTTT. Encoded protein: CASSLYQGAVQPQHF.

The chain has TRBV18 and TRBJ2-1; TRBD1 matches 8 bases. The CDR3 extends over 20 amino acids. V lost 0 bases to trimming and J lost 1 base; unmatched junction nucleotides: 14. In germline, CDR1 is KGHSH, CDR2 LQKENI. The CDR3 is CASSPPARGLVGGSYNEQFF. The DNA for the CDR3 is TGTGCCAGCTCACCACCAGCCAGGGGGCTTGTTGGAGGTTCCTACAATGAGCAGTTCTTC.

This clone has only one observation. The chain uses TRBV14 and TRBJ1-1; 8 bases agree with TRBD1. This CDR3 spans 13 amino acids. The V gene's germline CDR1 is SGHDN and CDR2 FVKESK. V shed 1 base and J 8 bases; nucleotides not matched to a gene: 3. The CDR3 is CASSQGQGPEAFF. Here the CDR3 DNA reads TGTGCCAGCAGCCAAGGACAGGGGCCAGAAGCTTTCTTT.

The CDR3 sequence is CASSFFTGTSGWNEQFF. The CDR3, as DNA: TGTGCCAGCAGTTTTTTCACCGGGACTAGCGGTTGGAATGAGCAGTTCTTC. The V gene is TRBV27, the J gene TRBJ2-1, with 11 bases matching TRBD2. V shed 3 bases, J shed 7 bases, and the junction held 11 bases outside the gene matches. Germline V gene sequence: CDR1 MNHEY, CDR2 SMNVEV (reference sequence). CDR3 length equals 17 residues.

The chain is built from TRBV27 and TRBJ2-7, with 8 bases matching TRBD1. V shed 3 bases, J shed 4 bases, and the junction held 5 bases outside the gene matches. Per germline, CDR1 MNHEY and CDR2 SMNVEV (reference sequence). The CDR3 has 14 amino acids. CDR3 nucleotides: TGTGCCAGCAGTTTGGCGACAGGGGATTACGAGCAGTACTTC. This sequence encodes CASSLATGDYEQYF.

About this clone itself: In the same sample, other DNA sequences code for this CDR3. J is TRBJ2-5 and V is TRBV19; D is uncertain. CDR1 and CDR2 (germline): LNHDA, SQIVND (reference sequence). This CDR3 spans 11 amino acids. V shed 5 bases and J shed 4 bases, with 5 bases lying between them. In DNA form, the CDR3 reads TGTGCCAGTAGTTCGGGAGAGACCCAGTACTTC. This gives the protein CASSSGETQYF. The full variable domain, rest sourced from reference TRBV19 and TRBJ2-5, is DGGITQSPKYLFRKEGQNVTLSCEQNLNHDAMYWYRQDPGQGLRLIYYSQIVNDFQKGDIAEGYSVSREKKESFPLTVTSAQKNPTAFYLCASSSGETQYFGPGTRLLVL.

The chain joins TRBV27 to TRBJ1-1, with D unresolved. The CDR3 extends over 15 amino acids. Germline assignment: CDR1 MNHEY and CDR2 SMNVEV (reference sequence). Between the trimmed V and J ends, which lost 7 bases and 1 base, there was a span of 16 bases. The CDR3 nucleotides read TGTGCCAGCACCTACGGGAATAAAGGGAACACTGAAGCTTTCTTT. This gives the protein CASTYGNKGNTEAFF.

This chain links TRBV15 with TRBJ1-2, with 7 bases aligning to TRBD1. Germline loops: CDR1 LNHNV, CDR2 YYDKDF (reference sequence). The CDR3 runs to 17 residues. Trimming removed 3 bases from V and 0 bases from J; junction bases left unmatched: 10. CDR3 sequence reads: CATSSLPGTASNYGYTF. The CDR3 coding sequence is TGTGCCACCAGCAGCCTACCCGGGACAGCCTCTAACTATGGCTACACCTTC.

V gene TRBV19 combines with J gene TRBJ1-5, with D perhaps matching TRBD1 (6 bases). Germline CDR1 reads LNHDA; CDR2 reads SQIVND (reference sequence). The CDR3 sequence is 15 residues long. Trimming stripped 10 bases from V and 1 base from J, with 17 bases between. For the CDR3, the DNA is TGTGCCACCAAACCCCAGGGGCAGAGCAATCAGCCCCAGCATTTT. Amino acid sequence: CATKPQGQSNQPQHF.

The V call is TRBV27, the J call TRBJ1-2; the D gene is possibly TRBD1 (6 bases). Germline V gene sequence: CDR1 MNHEY, CDR2 SMNVEV (reference sequence). The germline V and J ends were trimmed by 2 bases and 5 bases, with 9 bases remaining between them. The CDR3 extends over 13 amino acids. CDR3 DNA: TGTGCCAGCAGTTTAGGGACATCGTATGGCTACACCTTC. It encodes CASSLGTSYGYTF.

The gene calls are TRBV21-1 and TRBJ2-7; TRBD1, the table's D call, lacks a check against the DNA. TRBV21-1 is termed a pseudogene. The CDR3 runs 12 residues. CDR3 nucleotide sequence: TGTGCCAGCACCATACAATCAGACGAGCAGTACTTC. Encoded protein: CASTIQSDEQYF.

The chain carries TRBV30 and TRBJ2-1; 10 bases fit TRBD2. Germline trimming cut 2 bases from V and 4 bases from J; bases unmatched to any gene: 8. The CDR3 loop spans 16 amino acids. Germline assignment: CDR1 GTSNPN and CDR2 SVGIG (reference sequence). The DNA of the CDR3 is TGTGCCTGGAGTTCGAGAACTAGCGGGGCGTACAATGAGCAGTTCTTC. This gives the protein CAWSSRTSGAYNEQFF.

V is TRBV7-2 and J is TRBJ1-2; 10 nucleotides line up with TRBD1. The CDR3 consists of 15 residues. Looked up from germline, CDR1 is SGHTA and CDR2 is FQGNSA. V shed 3 bases, J shed 5 bases, and the junction held 6 bases outside the gene matches. The DNA for the CDR3 is TGTGCCAGCAGCTTGGATTTGGGACAGGGGTATGGCTACACCTTC. This encodes CASSLDLGQGYGYTF.

V and J are TRBV10-2 and TRBJ2-3, with unresolved D. Trimming pared 6 bases from V and 0 bases from J, leaving 10 bases between. There are 14 residues in the CDR3. In germline, CDR1 is WSHSY, CDR2 SAAADI. DNA of the CDR3: TGCGCCAGCAGGCAGGAAGGTAGCACAGATACGCAGTATTTT. It encodes CASRQEGSTDTQYF.

J is TRBJ2-2 and V is TRBV5-1; TRBD1 agrees at 10 bases. The CDR3 runs 15 residues. Per germline, CDR1 SGHRS and CDR2 YFSETQ. Trimming at V came to 4 bases and at J to 3 bases, leaving 3 bases not matched to a gene. CDR3 nucleotides: TGCGCCAGCAGCCCCGGGACAGGGGACACCGGGGAGCTGTTTTTT. Protein sequence: CASSPGTGDTGELFF.

As regards this clone: A junction end diverges from the germline sequence, so it may reflect a read error. This chain joins TRBV7-7 and TRBJ1-3, with unresolved D. The CDR3 length is 13 residues. From germline, CDR1 is SSHAT and CDR2 FNYEAQ (reference sequence). The CDR3 loop is CASSSLAGNTIYF. CDR3 sequence (DNA): TGTGCTAGCAGCTCCCTTGCGGGAAACACCATATATTTT.

V is TRBV7-8 and J is TRBJ1-1; D is unclear. Looked up from germline, CDR1 is SGHVS and CDR2 is FQNEAQ. This CDR3 region has 13 residues. The ends were cut back, 5 bases at V and 0 bases at J, with 7 bases in the middle. The CDR3 DNA is TGTGCCAGCAGCCCCCGGGTGAACACTGAAGCTTTCTTT. This encodes CASSPRVNTEAFF.

The chain uses TRBV6-2 or TRBV6-3 and TRBJ1-5; 7 nucleotides agree with TRBD1. V was clipped by 2 bases and J by 1 base; unmatched bases: 8. The CDR3 has 17 amino acids. CDR1 and CDR2 (germline): MNHEY, SVGEGT. The CDR3 here is CASSYVAGGRSNQPQHF. Written as DNA, the CDR3 is TGTGCCAGCAGTTACGTGGCAGGGGGTAGAAGCAATCAGCCCCAGCATTTT.

CDR3 sequence: CASSVDRGREKLFF. CDR3 coding DNA: TGTGCCAGCAGCGTGGACAGGGGGCGAGAAAAACTGTTTTTT. This chain uses TRBV5-4 with TRBJ1-4; 11 nucleotides agree with TRBD1. The germline V gene has CDR1 SGHNT and CDR2 YYREEE (reference sequence). V shed 4 bases and J 8 bases; nucleotides not matched to a gene: 4. The CDR3 is made up of 14 amino acids.

The chain links TRBV6-5 to TRBJ1-4; possibly TRBD1 for D (6 bases). Germline V gives CDR1 MNHEY, CDR2 SVGAGI. Trimming stripped 7 bases from V and 8 bases from J, with 14 bases between. The CDR3 sequence is 13 residues long. CDR3 sequence: CASTTGTREKLFF. CDR3 bases: TGTGCCAGCACCACAGGGACGCGGGAAAAACTGTTTTTT.

The chain recombines TRBV5-1 with TRBJ1-1; tentatively, D is TRBD1 (5 bases). Per germline, CDR1 SGHRS and CDR2 YFSETQ. This CDR3 has 15 amino acids. V was shortened by 7 bases and J by 2 bases, with 18 bases between the two germline ends. The CDR3 DNA is TGCGCCAGCCGACTCACGGGGGTCTTAAACACTGAAGCTTTCTTT. This codes for CASRLTGVLNTEAFF.

V usage is TRBV29-1 and J usage is TRBJ1-2; D not certain. The CDR3 has 13 residues. The V end lost 4 bases, the J end lost 8 bases, and 17 bases lay between the germline ends. Germline loops: CDR1 SQVTM, CDR2 ANQGSEA. This CDR3 is CSVGYVGSLGYTF. In DNA form, the CDR3 reads TGCAGCGTTGGGTATGTTGGGAGTCTAGGCTACACCTTC.

The chain combines TRBV7-3 with TRBJ2-7, with D perhaps TRBD1 (6 bases). V gave up 4 bases and J gave up 1 base, with 23 bases separating them. This CDR3 has 18 residues. CDR1 is SGHTA, CDR2 FQGTGA, per germline. The DNA of the CDR3 is TGTGCCAGCAGCTCAAACCCGACAGGAAACAAACTATCCTACGAGCAGTACTTC. This gives the protein CASSSNPTGNKLSYEQYF.

About this clone itself: In the same sample, other DNA sequences code for this CDR3. The chain employs TRBV19 and TRBJ1-2, with D tentatively TRBD1 (5 bases). V was clipped by 5 bases and J by 2 bases, with 15 bases between them. CDR1 and CDR2 from the germline V gene are LNHDA and SQIVND (reference sequence). This CDR3 is 15 amino acids long. The CDR3 here is CASSAIQGRNYGYTF. In DNA form, the CDR3 reads TGTGCCAGTAGTGCCATTCAGGGTAGAAACTATGGCTACACCTTC. The full variable domain, with the rest looked up from reference TRBV19 and TRBJ1-2, is DGGITQSPKYLFRKEGQNVTLSCEQNLNHDAMYWYRQDPGQGLRLIYYSQIVNDFQKGDIAEGYSVSREKKESFPLTVTSAQKNPTAFYLCASSAIQGRNYGYTFGSGTRLTVV.

V and J are TRBV18 and TRBJ1-5, with a tentative D call TRBD1 (6 bases). Between the trimmed V and J ends, which lost 3 bases and 4 bases, there was a span of 13 bases. CDR3 length: 15 residues. Germline-derived CDR1 and CDR2 are KGHSH and LQKENI. CDR3: CASSPSDSKNQPQHF. The DNA for the CDR3 is TGTGCCAGCTCACCGTCGGACAGCAAGAATCAGCCCCAGCATTTT.

The rearrangement joins TRBV4-3 to TRBJ1-2, with D tentatively TRBD1 (6 bases). The V gene lost 1 base and the J gene lost 5 bases, with 8 bases spanning the gap. Germline V gives CDR1 LGHNA, CDR2 YSLEER. The CDR3 has 13 residues. CDR3 sequence: CASSQGQGYGYTF. CDR3 nucleotide sequence: TGCGCCAGCAGCCAAGGCCAGGGGTATGGCTACACCTTC.

A remark on this clone: Other DNA sequences in this specimen translate into the identical CDR3. The gene calls are TRBV7-9 and TRBJ1-6; a possible D gene is TRBD1 (6 bases). Deletions cut 5 bases from V and 4 bases from J, with 9 bases between. Germline values: CDR1 SEHNR, CDR2 FQNEAQ (reference sequence). The CDR3 has 14 amino acids. CDR3 nucleotide sequence: TGTGCCAGCAGCCCCGGACAGTATAATTCACCCCTCCACTTT. Protein product: CASSPGQYNSPLHF.

The chain couples TRBV7-9 to TRBJ2-7, with 10 nucleotides matching TRBD1. The CDR3 is made up of 13 amino acids. The junction had 5 bases not matched to a gene; V was cut back by 11 bases and J by 1 base. Germline CDR1 reads SEHNR; CDR2 reads FQNEAQ (reference sequence). The CDR3 loop is CAFGGQGSYEQYF. As DNA, the CDR3 is TGTGCCTTCGGGGGACAGGGGTCCTACGAGCAGTACTTC.

The count of this clone is one. V is TRBV18 and J is TRBJ2-5; 9 nucleotides match TRBD1. The CDR3 length is 16 residues. With V trimmed by 4 bases and J by 1 base, 7 bases remained unmatched. CDR1 is KGHSH and CDR2 is LQKENI in the germline V gene. The CDR3 here is CASSLETGGSQETQYF. CDR3 DNA sequence: TGTGCCAGCTCACTTGAGACAGGGGGGAGCCAAGAGACCCAGTACTTC.